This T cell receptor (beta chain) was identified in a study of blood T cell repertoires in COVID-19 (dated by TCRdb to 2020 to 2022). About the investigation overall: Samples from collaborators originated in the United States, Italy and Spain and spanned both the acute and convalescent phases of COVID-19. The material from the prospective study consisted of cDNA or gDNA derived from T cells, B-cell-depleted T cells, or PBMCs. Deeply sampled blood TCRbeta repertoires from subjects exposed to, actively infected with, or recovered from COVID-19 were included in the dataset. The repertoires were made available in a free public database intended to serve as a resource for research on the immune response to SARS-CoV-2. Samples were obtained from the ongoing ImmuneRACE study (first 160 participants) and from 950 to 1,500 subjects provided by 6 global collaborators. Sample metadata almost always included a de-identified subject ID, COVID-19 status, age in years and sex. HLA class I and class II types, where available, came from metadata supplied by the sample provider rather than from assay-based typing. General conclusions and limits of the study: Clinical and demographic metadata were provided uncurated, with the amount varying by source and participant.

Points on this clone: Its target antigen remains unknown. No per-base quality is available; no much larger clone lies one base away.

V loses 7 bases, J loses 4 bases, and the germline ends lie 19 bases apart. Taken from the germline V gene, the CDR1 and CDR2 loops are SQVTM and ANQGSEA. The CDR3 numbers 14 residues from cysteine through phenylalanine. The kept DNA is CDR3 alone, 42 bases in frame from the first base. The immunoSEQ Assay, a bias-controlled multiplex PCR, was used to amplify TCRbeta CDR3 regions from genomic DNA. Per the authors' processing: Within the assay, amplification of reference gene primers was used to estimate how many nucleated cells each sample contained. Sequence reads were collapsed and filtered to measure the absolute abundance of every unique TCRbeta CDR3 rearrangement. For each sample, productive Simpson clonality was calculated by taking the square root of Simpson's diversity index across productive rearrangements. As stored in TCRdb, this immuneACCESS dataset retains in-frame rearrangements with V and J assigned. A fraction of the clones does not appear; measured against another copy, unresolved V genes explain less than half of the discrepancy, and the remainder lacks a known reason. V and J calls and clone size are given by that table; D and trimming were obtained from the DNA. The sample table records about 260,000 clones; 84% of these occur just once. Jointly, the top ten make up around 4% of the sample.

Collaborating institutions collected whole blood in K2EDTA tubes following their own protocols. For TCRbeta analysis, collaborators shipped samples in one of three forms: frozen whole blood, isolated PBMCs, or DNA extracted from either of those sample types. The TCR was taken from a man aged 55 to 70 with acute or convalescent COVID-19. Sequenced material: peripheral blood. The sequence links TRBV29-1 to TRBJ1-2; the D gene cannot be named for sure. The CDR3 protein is CSGGSGRQSYGYTF. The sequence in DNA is TGCAGCGGTGGTTCCGGGAGGCAGAGCTATGGCTACACCTTC.